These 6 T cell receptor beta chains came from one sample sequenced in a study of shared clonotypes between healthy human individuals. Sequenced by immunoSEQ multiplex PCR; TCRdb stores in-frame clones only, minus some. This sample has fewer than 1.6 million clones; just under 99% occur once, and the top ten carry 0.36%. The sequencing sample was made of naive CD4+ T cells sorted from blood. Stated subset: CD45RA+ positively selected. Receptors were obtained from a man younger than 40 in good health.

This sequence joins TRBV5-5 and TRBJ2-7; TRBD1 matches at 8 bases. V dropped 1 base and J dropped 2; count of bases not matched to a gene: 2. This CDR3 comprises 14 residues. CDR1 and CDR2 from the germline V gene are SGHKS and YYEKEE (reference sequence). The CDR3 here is CASSLTGGAYEQYF. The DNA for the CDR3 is TGTGCCAGCAGCTTGACAGGGGGAGCCTACGAGCAGTACTTC. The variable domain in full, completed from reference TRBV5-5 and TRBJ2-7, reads DAGVTQSPTHLIKTRGQQVTLRCSPISGHKSVSWYQQVLGQGPQFIFQYYEKEERGRGNFPDRFSARQFPNYSSELNVNALLLGDSALYLCASSLTGGAYEQYFGPGTRLTVT.

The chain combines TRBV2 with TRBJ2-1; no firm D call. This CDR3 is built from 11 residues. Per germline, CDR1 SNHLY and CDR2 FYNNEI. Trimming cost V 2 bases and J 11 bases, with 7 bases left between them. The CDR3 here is CASSETKKQFF. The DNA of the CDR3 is TGTGCCAGCAGTGAAACGAAAAAGCAGTTCTTC.

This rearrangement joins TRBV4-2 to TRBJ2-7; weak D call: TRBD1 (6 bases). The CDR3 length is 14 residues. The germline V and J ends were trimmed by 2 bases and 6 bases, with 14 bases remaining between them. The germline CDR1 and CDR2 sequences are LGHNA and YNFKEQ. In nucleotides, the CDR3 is TGTGCCAGCAGCCAACCCGGGACATCGACCGAGCAGTACTTC. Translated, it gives CASSQPGTSTEQYF.

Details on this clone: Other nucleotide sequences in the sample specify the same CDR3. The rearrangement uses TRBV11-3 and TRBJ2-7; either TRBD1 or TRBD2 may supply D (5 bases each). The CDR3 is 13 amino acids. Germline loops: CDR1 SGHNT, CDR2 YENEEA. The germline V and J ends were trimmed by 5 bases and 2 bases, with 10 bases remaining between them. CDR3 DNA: TGTGCCAGCAGCCCCGGGACGGCCTACGAGCAGTACTTC. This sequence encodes CASSPGTAYEQYF. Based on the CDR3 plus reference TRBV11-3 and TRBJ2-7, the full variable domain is EAGVVQSPRYKIIEKKQPVAFWCNPISGHNTLYWYLQNLGQGPELLIRYENEEAVDDSQLPKDRFSAERLKGVDSTLKIQPAELGDSAVYLCASSPGTAYEQYFGPGTRLTVT.

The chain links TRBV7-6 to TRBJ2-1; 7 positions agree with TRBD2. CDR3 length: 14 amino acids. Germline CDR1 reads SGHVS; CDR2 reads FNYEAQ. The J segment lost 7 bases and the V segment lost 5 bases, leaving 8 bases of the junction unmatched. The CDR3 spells CASSPRGGANEQFF. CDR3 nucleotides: TGTGCCAGCAGCCCCCGCGGGGGAGCGAATGAGCAGTTCTTC.

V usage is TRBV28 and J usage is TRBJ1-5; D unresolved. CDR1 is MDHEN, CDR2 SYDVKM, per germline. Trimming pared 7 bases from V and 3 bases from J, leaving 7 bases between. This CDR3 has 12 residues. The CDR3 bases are TGTGCCAGCACTCCCCCCAATCAGCCCCAGCATTTT. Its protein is CASTPPNQPQHF. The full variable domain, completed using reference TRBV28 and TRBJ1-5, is DVKVTQSSRYLVKRTGEKVFLECVQDMDHENMFWYRQDPGLGLRLIYFSYDVKMKEKGDIPEGYSVSREKKERFSLILESASTNQTSMYLCASTPPNQPQHFGDGTRLSIL.